Sequencing of this T cell receptor (beta chain) was carried out in a study of identical twins. All donors were healthy, and all were Caucasian. This clonotype was detected ten times or more. At one end the junction does not follow the germline gene, possibly because of a read error. From germline, CDR1 is SNHLY and CDR2 FYNNEI. The CDR3 consists of 11 residues. In TCRdb, the 5' RACE reads were re-called with MiXCR into one record per CDR3 protein. The table shows some 660,000 distinct CDR3 sequences, with roughly 8% occurring only once. The sample was also linked to a second study, of yellow fever vaccine responses in identical twins.

Sequenced material: PBMCs. The genes are TRBV2 and TRBJ2-4; TRBD1 is a possible D gene (6 bases). This receptor was identified in a woman under 30 in good health. The CDR3 sequence: CASSDPGDRNF. CDR3 bases: TGTGCCAGCAGCGACCCAGGGGATAGGAACTTC.